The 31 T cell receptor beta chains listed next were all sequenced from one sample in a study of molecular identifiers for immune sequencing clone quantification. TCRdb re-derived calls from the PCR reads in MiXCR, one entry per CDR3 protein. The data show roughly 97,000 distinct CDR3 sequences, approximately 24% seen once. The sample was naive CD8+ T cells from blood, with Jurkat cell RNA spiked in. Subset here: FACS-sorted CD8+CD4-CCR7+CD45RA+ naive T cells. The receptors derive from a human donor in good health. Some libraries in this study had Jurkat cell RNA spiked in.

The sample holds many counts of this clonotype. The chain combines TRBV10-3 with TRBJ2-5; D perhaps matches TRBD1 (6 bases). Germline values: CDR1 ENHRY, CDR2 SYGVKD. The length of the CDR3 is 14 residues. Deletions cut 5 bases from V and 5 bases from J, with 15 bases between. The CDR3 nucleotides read TGTGCCATCAGTACTACAGGGTCCCCGGAGACCCAGTACTTC. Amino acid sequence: CAISTTGSPETQYF.

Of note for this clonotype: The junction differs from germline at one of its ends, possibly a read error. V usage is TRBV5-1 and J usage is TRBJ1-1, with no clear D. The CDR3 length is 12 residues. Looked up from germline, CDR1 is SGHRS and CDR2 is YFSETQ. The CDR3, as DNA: TGCGCCGGCAGCTTGGAGAACACTGAAGCTTTCTTT. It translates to CAGSLENTEAFF.

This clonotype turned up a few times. CDR3 sequence: CASHTTREYNEQFF. The CDR3 nucleotides are TGTGCCAGCCACACAACGCGGGAATACAATGAGCAGTTCTTC. This chain connects TRBV5-6 to TRBJ2-1; a possible D gene is TRBD2 (6 bases). This CDR3 has 14 residues. Germline CDR1 reads SGHDT; CDR2 reads YYEEEE. V was clipped by 7 bases and J by 4 bases, with 15 bases between them.

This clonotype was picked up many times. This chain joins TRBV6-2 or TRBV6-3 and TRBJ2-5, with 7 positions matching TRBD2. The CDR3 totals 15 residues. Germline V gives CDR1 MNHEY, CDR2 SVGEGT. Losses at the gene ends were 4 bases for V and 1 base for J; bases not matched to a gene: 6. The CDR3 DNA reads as TGTGCCAGCAGTTGGGACTACCAGACCCAAGAGACCCAGTACTTC. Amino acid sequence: CASSWDYQTQETQYF.

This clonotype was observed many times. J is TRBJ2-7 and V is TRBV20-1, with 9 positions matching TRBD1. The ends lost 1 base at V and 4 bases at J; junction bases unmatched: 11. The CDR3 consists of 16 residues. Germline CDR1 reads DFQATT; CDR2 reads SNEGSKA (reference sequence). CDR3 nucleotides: TGCAGTGCTAGAGGGGTACTCACAGGGGGCTTTTACGAGCAGTACTTC. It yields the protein CSARGVLTGGFYEQYF.

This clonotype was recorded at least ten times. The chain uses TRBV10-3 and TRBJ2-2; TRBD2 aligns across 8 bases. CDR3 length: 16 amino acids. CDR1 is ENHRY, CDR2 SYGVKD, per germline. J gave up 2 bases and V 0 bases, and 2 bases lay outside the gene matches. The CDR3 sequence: CAISESLAVNTGELFF. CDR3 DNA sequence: TGTGCCATCAGTGAGTCACTAGCGGTCAACACCGGGGAGCTGTTTTTT.

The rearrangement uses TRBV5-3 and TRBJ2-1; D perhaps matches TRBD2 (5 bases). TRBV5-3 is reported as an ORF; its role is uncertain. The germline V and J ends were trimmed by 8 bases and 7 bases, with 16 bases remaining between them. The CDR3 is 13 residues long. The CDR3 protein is CASSLVEVNEQFF. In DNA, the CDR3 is TGTGCCAGCAGCCTGGTGGAGGTGAATGAGCAGTTCTTC.

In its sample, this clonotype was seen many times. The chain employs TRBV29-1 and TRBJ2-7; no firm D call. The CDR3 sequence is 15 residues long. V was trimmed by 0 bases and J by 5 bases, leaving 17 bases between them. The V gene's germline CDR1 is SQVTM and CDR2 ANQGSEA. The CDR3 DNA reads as TGCAGCGTTGAAGATCGCATTGGGGTGGTCAACGAGCAGTACTTC. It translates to CSVEDRIGVVNEQYF.

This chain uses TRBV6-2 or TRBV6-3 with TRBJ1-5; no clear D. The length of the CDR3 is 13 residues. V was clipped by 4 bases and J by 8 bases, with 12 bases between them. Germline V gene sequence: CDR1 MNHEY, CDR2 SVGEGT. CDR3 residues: CASSCSIGEPQHF. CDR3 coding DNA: TGTGCCAGCAGTTGCTCCATCGGGGAGCCCCAGCATTTT.

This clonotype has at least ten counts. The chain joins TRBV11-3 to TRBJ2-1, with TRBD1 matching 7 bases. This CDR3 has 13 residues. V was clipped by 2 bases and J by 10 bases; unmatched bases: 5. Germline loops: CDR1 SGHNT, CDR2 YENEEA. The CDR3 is CASSLTTGLEQFF. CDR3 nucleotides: TGTGCCAGCAGCTTAACGACAGGGTTAGAGCAGTTCTTC.

The CDR3 is CASSWFLAGAIYTDTQYF. The CDR3 DNA is TGCGCCAGCAGCTGGTTCCTAGCGGGGGCGATATACACAGATACGCAGTATTTT. The chain recombines TRBV5-1 with TRBJ2-3; TRBD2 agrees at 10 bases. From germline, CDR1 is SGHRS and CDR2 YFSETQ. The CDR3 spans 18 residues. V shed 3 bases, J shed 2 bases, and the junction held 12 bases outside the gene matches.

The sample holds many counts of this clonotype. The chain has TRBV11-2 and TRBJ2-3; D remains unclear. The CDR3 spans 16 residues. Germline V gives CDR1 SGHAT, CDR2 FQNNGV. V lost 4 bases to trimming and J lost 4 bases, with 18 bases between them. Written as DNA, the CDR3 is TGTGCCAGCAGCTACACTGGGCGGAACTGGCCAGATACGCAGTATTTT. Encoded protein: CASSYTGRNWPDTQYF.

CDR3 sequence: CASSQGDRGYFFVYEQYF. CDR3 in DNA: TGTGCCAGCAGCCAGGGGGACAGGGGTTATTTTTTCGTTTACGAGCAGTACTTC. J is TRBJ2-7 and V is TRBV4-2, with TRBD1 identical over 10 bases. J lost 4 bases, V lost 3 bases, and 15 bases had no gene match. CDR3 length equals 18 residues. Germline loops: CDR1 LGHNA, CDR2 YNFKEQ.

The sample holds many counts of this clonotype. The CDR3 DNA reads as TGCAGTGCTAGAGACCCCTCGACTCCGGGAGGTTCCAAAAACATTCAGTACTTC. It yields the protein CSARDPSTPGGSKNIQYF. The rearrangement links TRBV20-1 to TRBJ2-4, with 7 nucleotides matching TRBD2. Germline-derived CDR1 and CDR2 are DFQATT and SNEGSKA (reference sequence). Trimming at V came to 0 bases and at J to 2 bases, leaving 13 bases not matched to a gene. The CDR3 consists of 18 residues.

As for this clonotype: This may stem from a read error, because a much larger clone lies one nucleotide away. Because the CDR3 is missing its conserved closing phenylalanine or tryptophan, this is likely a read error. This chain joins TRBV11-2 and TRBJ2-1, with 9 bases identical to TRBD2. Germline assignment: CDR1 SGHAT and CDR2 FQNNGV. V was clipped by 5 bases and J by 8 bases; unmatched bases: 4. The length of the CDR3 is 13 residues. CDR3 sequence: CASSHSGSYEQFV. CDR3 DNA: TGTGCCAGCAGCCATAGCGGGAGTTATGAGCAGTTCGTC.

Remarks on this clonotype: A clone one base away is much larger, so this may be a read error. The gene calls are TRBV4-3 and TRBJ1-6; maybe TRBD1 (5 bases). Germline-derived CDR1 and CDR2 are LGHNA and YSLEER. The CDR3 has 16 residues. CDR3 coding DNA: TGCGCCAGCGGCCAAGGCCGGGACTTAGGATGGTCACCCCTCCACTTT. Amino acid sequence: CASGQGRDLGWSPLHF.

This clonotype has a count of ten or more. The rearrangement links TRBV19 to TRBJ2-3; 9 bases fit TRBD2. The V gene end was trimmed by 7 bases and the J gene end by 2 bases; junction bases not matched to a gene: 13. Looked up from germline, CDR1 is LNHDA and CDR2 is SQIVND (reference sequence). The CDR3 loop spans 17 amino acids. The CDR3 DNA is TGTGCCAGTACCGACTCATTAGCGGGGGCCCCCACAGATACGCAGTATTTT. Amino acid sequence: CASTDSLAGAPTDTQYF.

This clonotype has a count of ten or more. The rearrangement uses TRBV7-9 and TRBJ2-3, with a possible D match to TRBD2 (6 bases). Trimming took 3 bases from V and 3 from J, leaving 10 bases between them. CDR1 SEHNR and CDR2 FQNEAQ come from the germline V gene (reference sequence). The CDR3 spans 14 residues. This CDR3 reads CASSLTEGTDTQYF. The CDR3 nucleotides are TGTGCCAGCAGCTTGACGGAGGGTACAGATACGCAGTATTTT.

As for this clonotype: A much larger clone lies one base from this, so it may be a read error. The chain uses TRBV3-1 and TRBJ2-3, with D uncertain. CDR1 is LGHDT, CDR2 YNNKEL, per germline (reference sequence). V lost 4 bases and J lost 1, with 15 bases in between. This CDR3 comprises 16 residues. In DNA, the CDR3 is TGTGCCAGCAGCCCCCCGACTGTGCGAGGCACAGATACGCAGTATTTT. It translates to CASSPPTVRGTDTQYF.

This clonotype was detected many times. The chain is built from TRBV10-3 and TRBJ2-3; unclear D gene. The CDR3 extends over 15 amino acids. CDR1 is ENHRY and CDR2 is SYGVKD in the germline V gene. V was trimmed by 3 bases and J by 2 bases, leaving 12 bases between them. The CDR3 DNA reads TGTGCCATCAGTGACAGGCAAAGGAACACAGATACGCAGTATTTT. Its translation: CAISDRQRNTDTQYF.

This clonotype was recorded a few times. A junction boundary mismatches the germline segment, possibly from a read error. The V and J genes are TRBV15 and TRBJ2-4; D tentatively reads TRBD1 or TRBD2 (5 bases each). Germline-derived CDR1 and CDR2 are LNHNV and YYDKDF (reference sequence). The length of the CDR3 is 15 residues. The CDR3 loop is CATSRDLGSWGKALF. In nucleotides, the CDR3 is TGTGCCACCAGCAGAGATTTGGGTTCGTGGGGGAAAGCCCTTTTC. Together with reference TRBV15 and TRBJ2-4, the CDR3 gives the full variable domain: DAMVIQNPRYQVTQFGKPVTLSCSQTLNHNVMYWYQQKSSQAPKLLFHYYDKDFNNEADTPDNFQSRRPNTSFCFLDIRSPGLGDTAMYLCATSRDLGSWGKALFGAGTRLSVL.

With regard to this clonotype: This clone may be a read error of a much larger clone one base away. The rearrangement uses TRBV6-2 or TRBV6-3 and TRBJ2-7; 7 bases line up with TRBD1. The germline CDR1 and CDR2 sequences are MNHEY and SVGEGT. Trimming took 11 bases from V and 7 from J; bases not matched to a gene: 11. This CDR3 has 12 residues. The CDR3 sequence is CAGGQSRWEQYF. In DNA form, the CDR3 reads TGTGCCGGGGGACAGTCGCGGTGGGAGCAGTACTTC.

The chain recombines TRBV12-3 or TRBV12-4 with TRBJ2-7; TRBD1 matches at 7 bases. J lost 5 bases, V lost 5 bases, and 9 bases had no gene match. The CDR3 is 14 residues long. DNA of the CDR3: TGTGCCAGCAGTCCCACAGGGGCCTGGGACGAGCAGTACTTC. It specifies CASSPTGAWDEQYF.

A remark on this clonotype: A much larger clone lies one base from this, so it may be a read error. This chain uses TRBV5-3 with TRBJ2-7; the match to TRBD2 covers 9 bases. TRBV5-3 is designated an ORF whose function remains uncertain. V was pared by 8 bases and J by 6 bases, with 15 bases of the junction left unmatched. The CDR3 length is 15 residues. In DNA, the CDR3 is TGTGCCAGCGGATCAGTTATAGCGGGAGTCTGCGAGCAGTACTTC. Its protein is CASGSVIAGVCEQYF.

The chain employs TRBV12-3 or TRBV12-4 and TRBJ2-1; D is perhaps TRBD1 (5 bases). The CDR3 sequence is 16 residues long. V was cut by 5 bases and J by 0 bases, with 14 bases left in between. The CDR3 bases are TGTGCCAGCAGTCACACAGGAGTTAGCTCCTACAATGAGCAGTTCTTC. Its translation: CASSHTGVSSYNEQFF.

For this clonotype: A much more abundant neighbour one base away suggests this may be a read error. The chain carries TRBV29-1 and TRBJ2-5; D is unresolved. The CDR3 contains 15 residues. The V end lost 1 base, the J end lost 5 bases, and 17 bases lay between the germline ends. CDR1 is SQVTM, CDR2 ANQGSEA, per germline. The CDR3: CSVEGSVWPRETQYF. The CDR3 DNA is TGCAGCGTTGAAGGATCCGTCTGGCCAAGGGAGACCCAGTACTTC.

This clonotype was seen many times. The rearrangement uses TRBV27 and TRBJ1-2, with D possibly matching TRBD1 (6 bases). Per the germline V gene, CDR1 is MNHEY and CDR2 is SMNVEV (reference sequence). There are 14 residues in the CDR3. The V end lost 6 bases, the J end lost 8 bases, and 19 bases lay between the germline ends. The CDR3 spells CASRFGGGYGGYTF. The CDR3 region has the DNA TGTGCCAGCAGATTTGGGGGCGGCTATGGCGGCTACACCTTC.

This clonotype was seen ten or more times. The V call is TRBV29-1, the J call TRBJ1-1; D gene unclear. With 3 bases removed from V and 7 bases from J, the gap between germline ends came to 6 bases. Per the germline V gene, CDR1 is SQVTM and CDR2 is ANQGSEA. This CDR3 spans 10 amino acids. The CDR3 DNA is TGCAGCGTTGAGGGATTTGAAGCTTTCTTT. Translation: CSVEGFEAFF.

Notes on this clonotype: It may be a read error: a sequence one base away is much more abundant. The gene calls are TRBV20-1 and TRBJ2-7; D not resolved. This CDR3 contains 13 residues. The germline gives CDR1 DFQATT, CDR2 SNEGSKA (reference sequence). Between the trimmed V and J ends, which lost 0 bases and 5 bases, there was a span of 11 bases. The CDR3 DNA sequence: TGCAGTGCTAGAGATACAGAGACCCACGAGCAGTACTTC. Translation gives CSARDTETHEQYF.

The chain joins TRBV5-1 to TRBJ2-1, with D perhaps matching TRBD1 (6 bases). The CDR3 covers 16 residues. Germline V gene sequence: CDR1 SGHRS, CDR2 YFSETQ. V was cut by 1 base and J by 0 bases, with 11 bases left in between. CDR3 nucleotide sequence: TGCGCCAGCAGCTTGTACAGGGAGCCCTCCTACAATGAGCAGTTCTTC. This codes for CASSLYREPSYNEQFF.

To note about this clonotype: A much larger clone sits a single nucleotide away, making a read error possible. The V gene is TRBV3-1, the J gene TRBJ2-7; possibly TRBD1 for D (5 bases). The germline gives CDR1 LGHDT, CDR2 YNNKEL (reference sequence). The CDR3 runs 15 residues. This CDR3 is CASSQVEGAAYEQHF. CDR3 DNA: TGTGCCAGCAGCCAAGTGGAAGGGGCTGCCTACGAGCAGCACTTC.